Below, 6 T cell receptor beta chains from the same sample are listed, as sequenced in a study of blood T cell repertoires in COVID-19. Assay: immunoSEQ multiplex PCR; the TCRdb copy retains only in-frame clones and omits some. The profile shows tens of thousands of clones, 75% to 90% of them singletons. Sequencing used peripheral blood. The source is a woman aged 40 to 49 with acute or convalescent COVID-19.

There are a few counts of this clone. The chain links TRBV19 to TRBJ1-1; D is undetermined. The CDR3 contains 13 residues. Trimming took 6 bases from V and 1 from J, leaving 9 bases between them. Per germline, CDR1 LNHDA and CDR2 SQIVND (reference sequence). Written as DNA, the CDR3 is TGTGCCAGTAGCGTCCGACAGAACACTGAAGCTTTCTTT. Protein sequence: CASSVRQNTEAFF.

The chain is built from TRBV5-4 and TRBJ1-6; TRBD1 agrees at 8 bases. This CDR3 has 16 amino acids. Germline-derived CDR1 and CDR2 are SGHNT and YYREEE (reference sequence). Losses at the gene ends were 10 bases for V and 6 bases for J; bases not matched to a gene: 15. The CDR3 coding sequence is TGTGCCTCTCAACCCGGGGGGCAGGGGGCTAATTCACCCCTCCACTTT. Translating gives CASQPGGQGANSPLHF.

The chain links TRBV5-1 to TRBJ1-6; a possible D gene is TRBD1 (5 bases). Germline assignment: CDR1 SGHRS and CDR2 YFSETQ. V was cut by 3 bases and J by 7 bases, with 11 bases left in between. CDR3 length: 14 amino acids. DNA of the CDR3: TGCGCCAGCAGCTCCAGGGTGAGGAATTCACCCCTCCACTTT. Translated, it gives CASSSRVRNSPLHF.

This clone was picked up one time. The genes are TRBV5-1 and TRBJ2-7; possibly TRBD2 for D (6 bases). V shed 0 bases and J shed 6 bases, with 13 bases lying between them. CDR3 length: 14 residues. In germline, CDR1 is SGHRS, CDR2 YFSETQ. The CDR3 nucleotides read TGCGCCAGCAGCTTGGCACAGGACTACGGCGAGCAGTACTTC. This translates into CASSLAQDYGEQYF.

The rearrangement links TRBV7-9 to TRBJ2-7; D not resolved. The CDR3 extends over 12 amino acids. From germline, CDR1 is SEHNR and CDR2 FQNEAQ (reference sequence). V was trimmed by 1 base and J by 6 bases, leaving 7 bases between them. The CDR3: CASSLVPIEQYF. CDR3 nucleotide sequence: TGTGCCAGCAGCTTAGTTCCCATCGAGCAGTACTTC.

This clone has a handful of counts. The chain couples TRBV28 to TRBJ2-2; unclear D gene. The CDR3 loop spans 13 amino acids. Germline CDR1 MDHEN, CDR2 SYDVKM. V lost 5 bases, J lost 3 bases, and 7 bases lay in between. CDR3 coding DNA: TGTGCCAGCAGTCGCTATGACACCGGGGAGCTGTTTTTT. Amino acid sequence: CASSRYDTGELFF. Looking up the rest from reference TRBV28 and TRBJ2-2 gives the full variable domain: DVKVTQSSRYLVKRTGEKVFLECVQDMDHENMFWYRQDPGLGLRLIYFSYDVKMKEKGDIPEGYSVSREKKERFSLILESASTNQTSMYLCASSRYDTGELFFGEGSRLTVL.